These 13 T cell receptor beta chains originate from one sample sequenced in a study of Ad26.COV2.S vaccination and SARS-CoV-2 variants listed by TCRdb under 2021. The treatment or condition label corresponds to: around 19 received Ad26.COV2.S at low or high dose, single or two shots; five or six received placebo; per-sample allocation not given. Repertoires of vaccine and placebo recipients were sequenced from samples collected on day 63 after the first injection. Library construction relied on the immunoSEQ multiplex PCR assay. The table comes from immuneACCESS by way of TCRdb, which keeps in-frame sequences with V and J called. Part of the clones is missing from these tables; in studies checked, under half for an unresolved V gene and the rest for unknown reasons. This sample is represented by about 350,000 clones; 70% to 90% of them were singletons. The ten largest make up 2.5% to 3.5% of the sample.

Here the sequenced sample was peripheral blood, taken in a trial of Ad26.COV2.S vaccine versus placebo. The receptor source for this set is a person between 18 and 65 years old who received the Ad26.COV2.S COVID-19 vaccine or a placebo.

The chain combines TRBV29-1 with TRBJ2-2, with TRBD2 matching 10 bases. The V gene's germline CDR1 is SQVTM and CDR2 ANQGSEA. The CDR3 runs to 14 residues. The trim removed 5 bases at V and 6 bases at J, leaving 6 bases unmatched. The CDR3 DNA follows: TGCAGCGTTAGAAGGACTAGCGGCCCCGGGGAGCTGTTTTTT. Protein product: CSVRRTSGPGELFF.

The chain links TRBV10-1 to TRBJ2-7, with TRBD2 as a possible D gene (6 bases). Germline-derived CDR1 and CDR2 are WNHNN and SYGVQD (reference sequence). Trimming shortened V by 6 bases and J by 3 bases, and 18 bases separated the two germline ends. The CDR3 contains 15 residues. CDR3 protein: CASSPTRGANYEQYF. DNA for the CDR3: TGCGCCAGCAGCCCAACCCGCGGGGCGAACTACGAGCAGTACTTC.

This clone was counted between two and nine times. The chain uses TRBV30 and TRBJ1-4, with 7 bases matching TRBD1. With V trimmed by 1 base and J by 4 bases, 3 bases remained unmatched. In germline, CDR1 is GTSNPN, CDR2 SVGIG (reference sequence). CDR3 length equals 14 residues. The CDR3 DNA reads TGTGCCTGGAGTGACGACAGGGTTAATGAAAAACTGTTTTTT. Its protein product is CAWSDDRVNEKLFF.

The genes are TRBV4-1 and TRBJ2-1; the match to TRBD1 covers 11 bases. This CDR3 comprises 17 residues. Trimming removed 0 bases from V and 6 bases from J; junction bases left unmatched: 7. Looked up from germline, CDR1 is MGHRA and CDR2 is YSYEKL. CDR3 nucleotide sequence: TGCGCCAGCAGCCAAGATCGGGACAGGGGGTTCATCAATGAGCAGTTCTTC. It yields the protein CASSQDRDRGFINEQFF.

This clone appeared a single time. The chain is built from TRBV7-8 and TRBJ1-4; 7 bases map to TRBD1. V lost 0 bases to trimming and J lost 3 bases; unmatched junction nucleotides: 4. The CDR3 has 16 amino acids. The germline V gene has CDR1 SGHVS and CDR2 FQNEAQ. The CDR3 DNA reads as TGTGCCAGCAGCTTAGCGCGCGGGACAGCTAATGAAAAACTGTTTTTT. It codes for CASSLARGTANEKLFF. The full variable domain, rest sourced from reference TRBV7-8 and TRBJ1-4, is GAGVSQSPRYKVAKRGQDVALRCDPISGHVSLFWYQQALGQGPEFLTYFQNEAQLDKSGLPSDRFFAERPEGSVSTLKIQRTQQEDSAVYLCASSLARGTANEKLFFGSGTQLSVL.

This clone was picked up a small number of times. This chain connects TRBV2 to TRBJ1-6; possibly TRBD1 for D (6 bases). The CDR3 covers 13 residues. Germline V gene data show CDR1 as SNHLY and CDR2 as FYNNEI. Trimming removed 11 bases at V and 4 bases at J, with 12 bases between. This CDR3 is CAGTTGYNSPLHF. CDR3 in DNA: TGTGCCGGGACGACAGGATATAATTCACCCCTCCACTTT. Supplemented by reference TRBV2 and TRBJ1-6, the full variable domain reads EPEVTQTPSHQVTQMGQEVILRCVPISNHLYFYWYRQILGQKVEFLVSFYNNEISEKSEIFDDQFSVERPDGSNFTLKIRSTKLEDSAMYFCAGTTGYNSPLHFGNGTRLTVT.

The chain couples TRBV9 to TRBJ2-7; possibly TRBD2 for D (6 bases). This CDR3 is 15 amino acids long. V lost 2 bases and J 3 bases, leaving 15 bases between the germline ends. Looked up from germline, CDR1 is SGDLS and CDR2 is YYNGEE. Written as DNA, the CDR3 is TGTGCCAGCAGCGTGGGATCGGCTAGCGTCTACGAGCAGTACTTC. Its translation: CASSVGSASVYEQYF.

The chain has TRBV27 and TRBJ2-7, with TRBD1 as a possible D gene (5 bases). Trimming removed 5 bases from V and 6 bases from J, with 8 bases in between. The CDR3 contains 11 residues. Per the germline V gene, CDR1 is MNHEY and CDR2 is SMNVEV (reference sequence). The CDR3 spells CASSRGSEQYF. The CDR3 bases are TGTGCCAGCAGTAGGGGTTCCGAGCAGTACTTC.

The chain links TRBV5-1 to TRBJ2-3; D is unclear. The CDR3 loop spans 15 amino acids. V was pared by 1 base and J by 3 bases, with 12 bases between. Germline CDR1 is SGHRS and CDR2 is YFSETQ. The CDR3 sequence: CASSLTNRETDTQYF. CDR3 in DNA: TGCGCCAGCAGCTTGACAAATAGGGAAACAGATACGCAGTATTTT.

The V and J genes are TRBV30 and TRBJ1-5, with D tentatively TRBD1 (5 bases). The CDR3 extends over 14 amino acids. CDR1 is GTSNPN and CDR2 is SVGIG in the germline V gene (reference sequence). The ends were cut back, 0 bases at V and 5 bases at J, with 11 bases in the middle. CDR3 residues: CAWSVRGGYQPQHF. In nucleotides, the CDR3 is TGTGCCTGGAGTGTACGTGGGGGATATCAGCCCCAGCATTTT.

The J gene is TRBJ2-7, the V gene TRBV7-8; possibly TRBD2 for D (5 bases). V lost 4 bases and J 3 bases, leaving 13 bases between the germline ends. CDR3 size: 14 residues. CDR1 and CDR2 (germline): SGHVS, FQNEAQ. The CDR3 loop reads CASSSKAVRYEQYF. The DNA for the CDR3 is TGTGCCAGCAGCTCGAAAGCGGTCCGCTACGAGCAGTACTTC.

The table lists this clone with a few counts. CDR3 nucleotide sequence: TGTGCCATCAGAGGACGGCTCTCCTACGAGCAGTACTTC. Translating it yields CAIRGRLSYEQYF. The chain recombines TRBV10-3 with TRBJ2-7; D is undetermined. This CDR3 has 13 amino acids. The V gene lost 6 bases and the J gene lost 0 bases, with 9 bases spanning the gap. Germline V CDR1 and CDR2: ENHRY, SYGVKD.

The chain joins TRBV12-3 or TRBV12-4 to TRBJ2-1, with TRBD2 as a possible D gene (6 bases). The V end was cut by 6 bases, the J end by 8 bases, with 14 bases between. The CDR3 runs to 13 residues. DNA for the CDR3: TGTGCCAGCAGCCCCCCCGGGACTTATGAGCAGTTCTTC. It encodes CASSPPGTYEQFF.